This T cell receptor beta chain stems from a study of long-term antiretroviral therapy in people with HIV. The CDR3 extends over 15 amino acids. Germline V CDR1 and CDR2: SNHLY, FYNNEI. J lost 2 bases, V lost 7 bases, and 8 bases had no gene match. Samples held roughly 0.95-11 million cryopreserved PBMC, and DNA extraction followed. Whole-study results and caveats: An increase in diversity followed ART, yet levels stayed below transplant donor controls.

Concerning this clone itself: Its matching antigen is unknown.

The run of the v3.0 immunoSEQ assay was at survey level. The assay was immunoSEQ multiplex PCR, and TCRdb's table has in-frame clones only and misses some. This table has 40,000 to 45,000 clones, roughly 96% appearing once. The chain links TRBV2 to TRBJ1-5; 7 nucleotides align to TRBD1. This TCR was sampled from a woman between 50 and 59 years old with HIV. This specimen was unsorted PBMCs, taken 3.7 years after starting antiretroviral therapy. The CDR3 DNA sequence: TGTGCCAGCACCCAACAAGACAGGGGCAATCAGCCCCAGCATTTT. Translated, it gives CASTQQDRGNQPQHF.